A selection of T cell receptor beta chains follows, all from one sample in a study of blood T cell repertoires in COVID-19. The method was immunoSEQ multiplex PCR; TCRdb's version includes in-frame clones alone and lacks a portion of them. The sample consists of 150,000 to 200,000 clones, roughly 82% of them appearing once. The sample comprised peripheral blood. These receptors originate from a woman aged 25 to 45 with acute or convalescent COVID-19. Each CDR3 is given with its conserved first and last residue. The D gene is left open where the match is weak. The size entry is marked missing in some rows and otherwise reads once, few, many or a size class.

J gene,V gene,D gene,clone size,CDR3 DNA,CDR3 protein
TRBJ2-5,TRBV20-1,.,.,TGCAGTGCTAGTAGAGTCCAAGAGACCCAGTACTTC,CSASRVQETQYF
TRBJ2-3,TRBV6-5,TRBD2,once,TGTGCCAGCAGACCTCTAGCGGAGAGCACAGATACGCAGTATTTT,CASRPLAESTDTQYF
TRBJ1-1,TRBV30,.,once,TGTGCCCTTATGCCGACAACGAACACTGAAGCTTTCTTT,CALMPTTNTEAFF
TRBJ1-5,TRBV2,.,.,TGTGCCAGCAAGAAGGCAGAGGCTAGCAATCAGCCCCAGCATTTT,CASKKAEASNQPQHF
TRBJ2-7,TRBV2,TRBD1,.,TGTGCCAGCAGAGAGACAGGGGCCAGCTCCTACGAGCAGTACTTC,CASRETGASSYEQYF
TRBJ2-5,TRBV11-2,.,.,TGTGCCAGCAGCTTAGGGGGAGCGCGGGAGACCCAGTACTTC,CASSLGGARETQYF
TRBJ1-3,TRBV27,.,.,TGTGCCAGCAGTTTATCCGGGGATCCTGGAAACACCATATATTTT,CASSLSGDPGNTIYF
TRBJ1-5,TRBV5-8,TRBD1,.,TGTGCCAGCACAAGACTGACAGGGTTTCATCAGCCCCAGCATTTT,CASTRLTGFHQPQHF
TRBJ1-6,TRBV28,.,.,TGTGCCAGCAGCCTCACACGTCCTAATTCACCCCTCCACTTT,CASSLTRPNSPLHF
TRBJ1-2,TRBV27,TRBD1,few,TGTGCCAGCAGTCCGCGTGGGACAGTCTACGGCTACACCTTC,CASSPRGTVYGYTF
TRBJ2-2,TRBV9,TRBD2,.,TGTGCCAGCAGCGTGACGGCAGGGAGGGCCGGGGAGCTGTTTTTT,CASSVTAGRAGELFF
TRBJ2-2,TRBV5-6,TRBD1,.,TGTGCCAGCAGCCTGGACAGGGGGTACACCGGGGAGCTGTTTTTT,CASSLDRGYTGELFF
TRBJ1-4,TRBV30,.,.,TGTGCCTGGAGTGTACACCAGACAACTAATGAAAAACTGTTTTTT,CAWSVHQTTNEKLFF
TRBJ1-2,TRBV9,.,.,TGTGCCAGCAGCGTCGCCAGCGTCTATGGCTACACCTTC,CASSVASVYGYTF
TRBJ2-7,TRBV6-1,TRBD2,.,TGTGCCAGCAGTGAAGCCATCTTAGCGGGAGGTGACGAGCAGTACTTC,CASSEAILAGGDEQYF
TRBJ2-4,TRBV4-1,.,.,TGCGCCAGCAGCCAAGAAGGACAAGGACGAAGTAAGGAAGCCAAAAACATTCAGTACTTC,CASSQEGQGRSKEAKNIQYF
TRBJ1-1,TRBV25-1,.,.,TGTGCCAGCAGTGCGTCCGCAGGAGGAGTCCCTGAAGCTTTCTTT,CASSASAGGVPEAFF
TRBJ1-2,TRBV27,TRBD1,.,TGTGCCAGCAGTTTTCCAGGGGGCCATGGCTACACCTTC,CASSFPGGHGYTF
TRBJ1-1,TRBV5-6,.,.,TGTGCCAGCTTTGGCTGGGCAGGGAACACTGAAGCTTTCTTT,CASFGWAGNTEAFF
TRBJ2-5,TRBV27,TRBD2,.,TGTGCCAGCAGTTCGGGACTAGCGGGCCCCTTACAAGAGACCCAGTACTTC,CASSSGLAGPLQETQYF
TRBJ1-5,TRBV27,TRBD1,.,TGTGCCAGCAGTTTGACGACAGGGGGCAATCAGCCCCAGCATTTT,CASSLTTGGNQPQHF
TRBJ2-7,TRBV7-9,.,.,TGTGCCAGCAGCCGGAGTCCCTACGAGCAGTACTTC,CASSRSPYEQYF
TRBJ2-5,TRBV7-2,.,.,TGTGCCAGCAGCTTAGGGTTTAGCGGCAATGCGGCCCAGTACTTC,CASSLGFSGNAAQYF
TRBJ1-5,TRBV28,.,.,TGTGCCAGCACCCTGGCGGGGGCAGTAGGTCAGCCCCAGCATTTT,CASTLAGAVGQPQHF
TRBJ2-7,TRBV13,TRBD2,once,TGTGCCAGCAAAGCGGGACTTTCCTCCTACGAGCAGTACTTC,CASKAGLSSYEQYF
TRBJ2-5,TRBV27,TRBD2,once,TGTGCCAGCAGTTTAAGTTGGGGGGGGGAGACCCAGTACTTC,CASSLSWGGETQYF
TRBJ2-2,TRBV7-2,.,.,TGTGCCAGCAGCTTGGACGGGACGAACACCGGGGAGCTGTTTTTT,CASSLDGTNTGELFF
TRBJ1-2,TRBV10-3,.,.,TGTGCCATCAGAAAAGGAGCGAACTATGGCTACACCTTC,CAIRKGANYGYTF
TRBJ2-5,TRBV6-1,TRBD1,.,TGTGCCAGCAGTGAGGGGACAGGGTACCAAGAGACCCAGTACTTC,CASSEGTGYQETQYF
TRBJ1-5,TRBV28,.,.,TGTGCCAGCAGTCCCCCGGGAAGGTACCTGCCCCAGCATTTT,CASSPPGRYLPQHF
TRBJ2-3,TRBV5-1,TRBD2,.,TGCGCCAGCAGCCCAAGGGGCGGGGGGGCCGTCGGCACAGATACGCAGTATTTT,CASSPRGGGAVGTDTQYF
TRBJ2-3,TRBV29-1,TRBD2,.,TGCAGCCCCAGAATTAGCGGGAGGGGCGCAGATACGCAGTATTTT,CSPRISGRGADTQYF
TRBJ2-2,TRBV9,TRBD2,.,TGTGCCAGCAGCCCGACTAGCGGGGTGAACACCGGGGAGCTGTTTTTT,CASSPTSGVNTGELFF
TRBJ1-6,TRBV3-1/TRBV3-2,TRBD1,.,TGTGCCAGCAGCCAAGCCAGAGGGGGCTCGTCCTATAATTCACCCCTCCACTTT,CASSQARGGSSYNSPLHF
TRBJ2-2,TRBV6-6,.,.,TGTGCCAGCAGTTACGATACCCTTCCTTGGGCGGGGGAGCTGTTTTTT,CASSYDTLPWAGELFF
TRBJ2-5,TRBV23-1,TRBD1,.,TGCGCCAGCACACCGACAGGGCAAGAGACCCAGTACTTC,CASTPTGQETQYF
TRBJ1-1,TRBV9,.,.,TGTGCCAGCAGCGCCAACTTAAGGGGGGGGCGGAACACTGAAGCTTTCTTT,CASSANLRGGRNTEAFF
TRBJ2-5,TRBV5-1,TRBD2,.,TGCGCCAGCAGCTTGGGGACTAGCGGGAGTCAAGAGACCCAGTACTTC,CASSLGTSGSQETQYF
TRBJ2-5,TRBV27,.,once,TGTGCCACCAAGTCGGGGTCGTACCAAGAGACCCAGTACTTC,CATKSGSYQETQYF
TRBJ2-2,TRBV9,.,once,TGTGCCAGCAGCTCCCGCGGAGGACCCGGGGAGCTGTTTTTT,CASSSRGGPGELFF
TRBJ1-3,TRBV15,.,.,TGTGCCACCAGCCGTCGACAGCGCTCTGGAAACACCATATATTTT,CATSRRQRSGNTIYF
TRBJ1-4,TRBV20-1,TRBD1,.,TGCAGTGCTAGTCGCCAAACAGGGGCGGGTAATGAAAAACTGTTTTTT,CSASRQTGAGNEKLFF
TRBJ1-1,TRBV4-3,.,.,TGCGCCAGCAGCCAAGATTGGATTCGGGGATGGACTGAAGCTTTCTTT,CASSQDWIRGWTEAFF
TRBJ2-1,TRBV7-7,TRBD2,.,TGTGCTAGCAGCGACGGGACTAGCGGGAAGAATGAGCAGTTCTTC,CASSDGTSGKNEQFF
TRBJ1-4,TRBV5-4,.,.,TGTGCCAGCAGCTTGGTTCCTGGGAGGGAGGGCGAAAAACTGTTTTTT,CASSLVPGREGEKLFF
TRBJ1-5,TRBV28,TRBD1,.,TGTGCCAGCAGAGGGGACAGTCTCAATCAGCCCCAGCATTTT,CASRGDSLNQPQHF
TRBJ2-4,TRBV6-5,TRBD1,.,TGTGCCAGCAGTTCGCTGACAGGGTTCGGCAAAAACATTCAGTACTTC,CASSSLTGFGKNIQYF
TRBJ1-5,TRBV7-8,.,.,TGTGCCAGCAGCTTGCAGGGTATTCAGCCCCAGCATTTT,CASSLQGIQPQHF